The clone carrying this TCR beta chain has more than one count but fewer than ten. Its antigen is undetermined. The repertoire was sequenced with immunoSEQ multiplex PCR; TCRdb's copy has only in-frame clones and lacks some. The sample lists about 3,100 clones, roughly 29% occurring once. The record originates from a study of T cells in localized non-small cell lung cancer. This CDR3 has 15 residues. Germline CDR1 reads MNHGY; CDR2 reads SAAAGT. The J segment lost 3 bases and the V segment lost 6 bases, leaving 7 bases of the junction unmatched. Study results and caveats: Median detection of top 100 tumor clones in adjacent lung was approximately 50 clones. In the blood, greater T cell density corresponded to longer overall survival.

This sequence joins TRBV6-8 and TRBJ2-3; TRBD1 matches 9 bases. The material sequenced was lung tumor tissue, taken before any cancer treatment. This sequence originates from a woman aged 40-69 years with stage I squamous cell lung carcinoma. In nucleotides, the CDR3 is TGTGCCAGCAGGGACAGGGGTATAGGGACAGATACGCAGTATTTT. Translated, it gives CASRDRGIGTDTQYF.